These 7 T cell receptor beta chains originate from one sample sequenced in a study of regulatory T cells in long-lasting Graves disease. TCR beta libraries were built with iRepertoire HTBI primers and Arm-PCR of CDR3 regions. TCRdb re-analysed the multiplex PCR reads in MiXCR, keeping a single row per CDR3 protein. Of about 330,000 distinct CDR3 sequences listed, under 20% were seen once; the top ten hold 20% to 25%. The time point denotes: newly diagnosed GD, antithyroid drugs for less than 3 months. PBMC RNA was the source of the TCR library. These same records also appear under a second study, on T cells in Graves' hyperthyroidism and ophthalmopathy.

The material sequenced was peripheral blood mononuclear cells (PBMCs), taken at new diagnosis, from a patient treated with antithyroid drugs. The receptors originated from a woman aged 18-29 years with Graves disease.

The V and J genes are TRBV20-1 and TRBJ2-7; 7 positions match TRBD1. The CDR3 runs 14 residues. With V trimmed by 3 bases and J by 1 base, 6 bases remained unmatched. Germline loops: CDR1 DFQATT, CDR2 SNEGSKA (reference sequence). The CDR3 loop reads CSARTKGQSYEQYF. In nucleotides, the CDR3 is TGCAGTGCTAGGACTAAGGGACAGTCCTACGAGCAGTACTTC.

This clonotype was seen many times. The rearrangement joins TRBV2 to TRBJ1-4, with TRBD1 as a possible D gene (5 bases). Germline V lookup: CDR1 SNHLY, CDR2 FYNNEI. CDR3 length: 15 residues. V lost 6 bases to trimming and J lost 10 bases, with 21 bases between them. The CDR3 loop is CASRTHGGAEGKLFF. For the CDR3, the DNA is TGTGCCAGCAGGACCCATGGGGGTGCCGAGGGAAAACTGTTTTTT.

This clonotype was counted ten times or more. The chain recombines TRBV2 with TRBJ1-4, with 7 positions matching TRBD1. Germline CDR1 is SNHLY and CDR2 is FYNNEI. The CDR3 sequence is 15 residues long. V was clipped by 3 bases and J by 3 bases; unmatched bases: 4. The CDR3 DNA sequence: TGTGCCAGCAGTGAGGGGGACAGCCCTAATGAAAAACTGTTTTTT. Amino acid sequence: CASSEGDSPNEKLFF. Based on the CDR3 plus reference TRBV2 and TRBJ1-4, the full variable domain is EPEVTQTPSHQVTQMGQEVILRCVPISNHLYFYWYRQILGQKVEFLVSFYNNEISEKSEIFDDQFSVERPDGSNFTLKIRSTKLEDSAMYFCASSEGDSPNEKLFFGSGTQLSVL.

The V call is TRBV2, the J call TRBJ2-6; D is undetermined. The V end was cut by 2 bases, the J end by 1 base, with 3 bases between. Germline CDR1 is SNHLY and CDR2 is FYNNEI. CDR3 length: 14 amino acids. The CDR3 region has the DNA TGTGCCAGCAGTGAAATGTCTGGGGCCAACGTCCTGACTTTC. It is translated as CASSEMSGANVLTF.

This clonotype was recorded at least ten times. The chain employs TRBV3-1 and TRBJ2-3, with D hard to call. Per the germline V gene, CDR1 is LGHDT and CDR2 is YNNKEL (reference sequence). The CDR3 length is 14 residues. The V and J ends lost 5 bases and 0 bases respectively, with 9 bases between them. The CDR3 DNA is TGTGCCAGCAGCGCCCTTAGTAGCACAGATACGCAGTATTTT. Amino acid sequence: CASSALSSTDTQYF.

V gene TRBV19 combines with J gene TRBJ1-2; D unclear. This CDR3 region has 15 residues. Trimming took 7 bases from V and 4 from J, leaving 19 bases between them. Germline loops: CDR1 LNHDA, CDR2 SQIVND (reference sequence). CDR3 amino acids: CASTPRREQPYGYTF. CDR3 sequence (DNA): TGTGCCAGTACCCCGCGGCGGGAGCAACCCTATGGCTACACCTTC.

The chain carries TRBV3-1 and TRBJ2-3; no firm D call. This CDR3 contains 17 residues. Germline loops: CDR1 LGHDT, CDR2 YNNKEL (reference sequence). The V end lost 0 bases, the J end lost 0 bases, and 13 bases lay between the germline ends. The CDR3, as DNA: TGTGCCAGCAGCCAAGATTTTAATTCTGTCAGCACAGATACGCAGTATTTT. It is translated as CASSQDFNSVSTDTQYF.